This T cell receptor beta chain was recorded in a study of OX40 agonist ivuxolimab in advanced cancers. This clone was seen a few times. Looked up from germline, CDR1 is MDHEN and CDR2 is SYDVKM. V lost 10 bases and J lost 6; bases outside the gene matches: 10. This CDR3 comprises 16 residues. The repertoire was sequenced with immunoSEQ multiplex PCR; TCRdb's copy has only in-frame clones and lacks some. Counted here are around 65,000 clones, 80% to 95% occurring once; the ten biggest clones make up roughly an eighth. The clonotype comes from an adult with an advanced solid tumor such as melanoma, head and neck, liver or kidney cancer. The V and J genes are TRBV28 and TRBJ2-1; 15 bases line up with TRBD2. Sequences were derived from CD4+ or CD8+ T cells sorted from blood, sampled in a trial of the OX40 agonist ivuxolimab. The CDR3 coding sequence is TGTGCCACCATGTCAGGGACTAGCGGGAGGCTCAATGAGCAGTTCTTC. Translating gives CATMSGTSGRLNEQFF.